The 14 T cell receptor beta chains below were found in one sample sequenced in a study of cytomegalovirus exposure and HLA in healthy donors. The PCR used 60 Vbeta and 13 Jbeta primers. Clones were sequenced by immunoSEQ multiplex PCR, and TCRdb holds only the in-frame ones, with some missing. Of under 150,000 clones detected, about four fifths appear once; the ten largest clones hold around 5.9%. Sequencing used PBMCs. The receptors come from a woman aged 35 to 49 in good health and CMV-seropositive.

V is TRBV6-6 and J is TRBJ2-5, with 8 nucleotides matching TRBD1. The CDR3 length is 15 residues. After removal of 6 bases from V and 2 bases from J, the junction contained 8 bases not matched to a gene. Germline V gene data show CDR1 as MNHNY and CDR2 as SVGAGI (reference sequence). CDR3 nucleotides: TGTGCCAGCAGCCAACCAGGGACAGGTCAAGAGACCCAGTACTTC. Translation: CASSQPGTGQETQYF.

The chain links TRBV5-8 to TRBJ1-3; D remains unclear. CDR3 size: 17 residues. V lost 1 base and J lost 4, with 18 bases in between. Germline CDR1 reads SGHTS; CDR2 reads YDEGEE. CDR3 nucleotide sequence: TGTGCCAGCAGCTTGTTGGTGGCAGGTCCCCTCGGAAACACCATATATTTT. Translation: CASSLLVAGPLGNTIYF.

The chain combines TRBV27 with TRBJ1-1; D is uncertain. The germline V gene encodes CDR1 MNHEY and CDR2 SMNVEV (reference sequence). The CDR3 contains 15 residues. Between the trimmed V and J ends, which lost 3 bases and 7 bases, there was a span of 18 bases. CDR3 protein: CASSFWPRRTGEAFF. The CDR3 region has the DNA TGTGCCAGCAGTTTTTGGCCGCGGAGGACTGGTGAAGCTTTCTTT.

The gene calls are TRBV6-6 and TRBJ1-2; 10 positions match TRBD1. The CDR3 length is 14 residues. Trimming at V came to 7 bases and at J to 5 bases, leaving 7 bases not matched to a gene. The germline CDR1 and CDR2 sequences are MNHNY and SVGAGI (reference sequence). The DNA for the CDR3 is TGTGCCAGCAATCCACCGGGACAGGGGTATGGCTACACCTTC. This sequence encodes CASNPPGQGYGYTF.

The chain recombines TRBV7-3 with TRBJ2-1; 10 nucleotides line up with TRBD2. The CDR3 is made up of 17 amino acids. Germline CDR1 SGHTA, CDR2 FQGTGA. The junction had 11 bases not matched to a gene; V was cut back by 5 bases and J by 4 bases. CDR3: CASSPPGSSGRYNEQFF. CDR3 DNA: TGTGCCAGCAGCCCCCCAGGGTCTAGCGGGAGATACAATGAGCAGTTCTTC.

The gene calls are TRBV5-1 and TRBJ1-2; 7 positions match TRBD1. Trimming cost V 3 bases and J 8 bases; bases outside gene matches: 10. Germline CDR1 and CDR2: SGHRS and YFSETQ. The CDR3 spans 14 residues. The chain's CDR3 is CASSSRQGLQGYTF. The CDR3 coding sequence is TGCGCCAGCAGCTCCCGACAGGGTCTTCAGGGCTACACCTTC.

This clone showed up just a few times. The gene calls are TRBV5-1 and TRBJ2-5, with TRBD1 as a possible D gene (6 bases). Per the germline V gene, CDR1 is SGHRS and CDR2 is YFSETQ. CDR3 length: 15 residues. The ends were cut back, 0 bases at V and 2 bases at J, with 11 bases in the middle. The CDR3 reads CASSLAGTQQETQYF. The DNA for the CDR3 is TGCGCCAGCAGCTTGGCCGGGACACAACAAGAGACCCAGTACTTC.

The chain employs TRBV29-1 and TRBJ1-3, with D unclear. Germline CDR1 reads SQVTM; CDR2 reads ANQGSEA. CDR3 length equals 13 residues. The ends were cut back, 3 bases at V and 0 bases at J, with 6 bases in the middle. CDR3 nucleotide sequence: TGCAGCGTTGAGGTGAGCTCTGGAAACACCATATATTTT. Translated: CSVEVSSGNTIYF.

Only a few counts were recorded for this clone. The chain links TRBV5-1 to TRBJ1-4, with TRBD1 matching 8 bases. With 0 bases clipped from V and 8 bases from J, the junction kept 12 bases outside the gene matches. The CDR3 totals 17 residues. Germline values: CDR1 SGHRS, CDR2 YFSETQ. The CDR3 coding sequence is TGCGCCAGCAGCTTGGCCTCGGCAGGGGGCGCGAGGGAAAAACTGTTTTTT. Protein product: CASSLASAGGAREKLFF.

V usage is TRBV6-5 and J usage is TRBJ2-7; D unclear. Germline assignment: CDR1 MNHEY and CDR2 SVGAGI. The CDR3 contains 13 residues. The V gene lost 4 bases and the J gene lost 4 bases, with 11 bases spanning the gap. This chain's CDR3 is CASSSTTTYEQYF. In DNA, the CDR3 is TGTGCCAGCAGTTCGACAACAACTTACGAGCAGTACTTC.

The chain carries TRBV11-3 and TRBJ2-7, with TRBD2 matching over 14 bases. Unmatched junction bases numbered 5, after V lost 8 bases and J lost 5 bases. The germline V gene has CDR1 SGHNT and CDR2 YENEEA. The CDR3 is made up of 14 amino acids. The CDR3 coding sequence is TGTGCCAGCGGCCCGGGACTAGCGGGAGACGAGCAGTACTTC. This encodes CASGPGLAGDEQYF.

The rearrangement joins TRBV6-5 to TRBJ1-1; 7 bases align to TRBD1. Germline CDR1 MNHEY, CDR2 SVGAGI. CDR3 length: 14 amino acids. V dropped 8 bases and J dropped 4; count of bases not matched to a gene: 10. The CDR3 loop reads CASGQQGTGTEAFF. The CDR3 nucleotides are TGTGCCAGCGGACAACAGGGGACGGGCACTGAAGCTTTCTTT.

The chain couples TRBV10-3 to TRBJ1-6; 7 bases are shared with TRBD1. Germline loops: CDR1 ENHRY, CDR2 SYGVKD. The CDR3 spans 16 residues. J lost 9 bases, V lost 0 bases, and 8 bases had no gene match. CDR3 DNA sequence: TGTGCCATCAGTGAGTCGGGGTTTGGACAGGCTTCACCCCTCCACTTT. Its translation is CAISESGFGQASPLHF.

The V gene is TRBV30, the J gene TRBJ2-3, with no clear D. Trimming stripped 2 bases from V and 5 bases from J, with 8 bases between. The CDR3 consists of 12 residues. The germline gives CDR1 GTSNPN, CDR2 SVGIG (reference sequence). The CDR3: CAWSYRLDTQYF. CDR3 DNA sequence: TGTGCCTGGAGTTATCGACTAGATACGCAGTATTTT.